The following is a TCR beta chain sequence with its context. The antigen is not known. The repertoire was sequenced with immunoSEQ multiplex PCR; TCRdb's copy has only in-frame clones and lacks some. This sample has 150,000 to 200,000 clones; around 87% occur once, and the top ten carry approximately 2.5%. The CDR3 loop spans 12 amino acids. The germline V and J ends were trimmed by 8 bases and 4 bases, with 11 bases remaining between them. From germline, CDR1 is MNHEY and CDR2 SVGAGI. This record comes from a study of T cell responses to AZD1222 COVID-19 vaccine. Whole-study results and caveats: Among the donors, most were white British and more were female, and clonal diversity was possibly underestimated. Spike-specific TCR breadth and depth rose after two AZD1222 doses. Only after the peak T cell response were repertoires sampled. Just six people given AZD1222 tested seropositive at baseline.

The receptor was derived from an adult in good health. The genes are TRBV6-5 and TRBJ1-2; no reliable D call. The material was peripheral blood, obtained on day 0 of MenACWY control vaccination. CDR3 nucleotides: TGTGCCAGCGGGAGTCAGATCTATGGCTACACCTTC. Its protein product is CASGSQIYGYTF.